The clone carrying this T cell receptor (beta chain) was counted at least ten times. Its antigen remains unknown. The authors deemed Graves' hyperthyroidism stable absent ophthalmopathy progression within 18 months. Using around 10 ml of fresh peripheral blood, PBMCs were prepared. This sample was included in a study of T cells in Graves' hyperthyroidism and ophthalmopathy. Study-wide findings and caveats: For ophthalmopathy, model prediction preceded onset by a median 6.5 months. In the blood, most expanded thyroid clonotypes above 0.001 appeared as well.

Germline values: CDR1 MNHNS, CDR2 SASEGT. Trimming pared 4 bases from V and 6 bases from J, leaving 10 bases between. The CDR3 extends over 13 amino acids. Amplified regions were TCR beta CDR3 sequences from RNA transcripts. With the HTBI primer set, the TCR CDR3 went through a first round of RT-PCR. TCRdb ran MiXCR on the multiplex PCR reads and lists one entry per CDR3 protein. Of 300,000 to 450,000 distinct CDR3 sequences in the sample, about 12% are singletons; the top ten hold around 9.2%. The genes are TRBV6-1 and TRBJ1-5, with no clear D. The TCR originated in a young woman with Graves' hyperthyroidism. Sequencing was performed on blood. The CDR3 DNA reads TGTGCCAGCAGTGGGCCTCAACTTCAGCCCCAGCATTTT. This encodes CASSGPQLQPQHF.